This T cell receptor (beta chain) originates from a study of blood T cell repertoires in COVID-19. Per the original data handling: Estimates of nucleated cell counts were drawn from the amplification of reference gene primers. The assay was immunoSEQ multiplex PCR, and TCRdb's table has in-frame clones only and misses some. The V and J calls and clone size were taken over from that table, and D and trimming were inferred from the DNA. Of under 250,000 clones in the sample, roughly 83% were seen once. This clonotype was sampled from a woman aged 70 to 79 with active or convalescent COVID-19. Material for sequencing was peripheral blood.

CDR3 amino acids: CASSLILSHYGYTF. The CDR3 coding sequence is TGTGCCAGCAGTTTAATTCTGAGCCATTATGGCTACACCTTC. The J gene is TRBJ1-2, the V gene TRBV28; D remains unclear. V was cut by 2 bases and J by 5 bases, with 12 bases left in between. The CDR3 is 14 residues long. In germline, CDR1 is MDHEN, CDR2 SYDVKM.